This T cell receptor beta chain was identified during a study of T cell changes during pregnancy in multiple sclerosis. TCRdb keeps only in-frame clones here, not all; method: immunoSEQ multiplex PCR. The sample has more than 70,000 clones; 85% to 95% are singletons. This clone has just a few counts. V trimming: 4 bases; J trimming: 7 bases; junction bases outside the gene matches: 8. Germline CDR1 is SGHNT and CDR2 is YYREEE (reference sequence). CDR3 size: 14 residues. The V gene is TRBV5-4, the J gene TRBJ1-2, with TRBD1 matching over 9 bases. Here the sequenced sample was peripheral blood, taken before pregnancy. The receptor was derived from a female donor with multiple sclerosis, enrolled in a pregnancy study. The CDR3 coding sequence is TGTGCCAGCAGCGGTCCACCGGACAGGGGTGGCTACACCTTC. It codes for CASSGPPDRGGYTF.